These 5 T cell receptor beta chains came from one sample sequenced in a study of blood T cell repertoires in COVID-19. Assay used: immunoSEQ multiplex PCR; TCRdb lists only in-frame clones, some missing. The data show some 99,000 clones, with around three quarters seen just once and roughly 4% held by the top ten. Source material: peripheral blood. The receptors originated from a human donor in a cohort sampled during active or convalescent COVID-19.

V and J are TRBV7-9 and TRBJ2-7; 10 nucleotides align to TRBD2. This CDR3 comprises 15 residues. Germline V gives CDR1 SEHNR, CDR2 FQNEAQ (reference sequence). The ends lost 8 bases at V and 0 bases at J; junction bases unmatched: 7. Here the CDR3 reads CASATGTSVSYEQYF. The CDR3 region has the DNA TGTGCCAGCGCTACCGGGACTAGCGTCTCCTACGAGCAGTACTTC.

This clone was picked up a small number of times. One end of the junction fails to match germline, which may point to a read error. The chain is built from TRBV11-2 and TRBJ2-1; 7 nucleotides match TRBD2. CDR1 and CDR2 (germline): SGHAT, FQNNGV. This CDR3 comprises 14 residues. CDR3 region: CASGLSRGVNEQFF. The CDR3 bases are TGTGCCAGCGGCTTGAGCCGGGGGGTCAATGAGCAGTTCTTC.

This clone was seen once. J is TRBJ2-3 and V is TRBV5-6; TRBD1 matches at 10 bases. There are 15 residues in the CDR3. Germline assignment: CDR1 SGHDT and CDR2 YYEEEE. The V segment lost 4 bases and the J segment 5 bases; nucleotides outside the gene matches: 7. CDR3 nucleotides: TGTGCCAGCAGCACCCGGGACAGGGGACGAGATACGCAGTATTTT. It encodes CASSTRDRGRDTQYF.

This clone appeared a few times. The CDR3 loop is CASNRGTSGSIDTQYF. As DNA, the CDR3 is TGCGCCAGCAACAGGGGGACTAGCGGGAGTATAGATACGCAGTATTTT. This chain links TRBV5-1 with TRBJ2-3; the match to TRBD2 covers 14 bases. V was pared by 6 bases and J by 5 bases, with 8 bases of the junction left unmatched. The CDR3 runs 16 residues. From germline, CDR1 is SGHRS and CDR2 YFSETQ.

The J gene is TRBJ2-7, the V gene TRBV10-3, with TRBD1 as a possible D gene (6 bases). Germline CDR1 reads ENHRY; CDR2 reads SYGVKD. V dropped 0 bases and J dropped 4 bases, with 19 bases sitting between them. The CDR3 runs 17 residues. DNA of the CDR3: TGTGCCATCAGTGAGTCGGTTGCAGGGGCTTATTCTTACGAGCAGTACTTC. It yields the protein CAISESVAGAYSYEQYF.